This TCR beta chain was captured by sequencing in a study of T cells in Graves' hyperthyroidism and ophthalmopathy. For this clonotype: The antigen is unknown.

V gave up 3 bases and J gave up 0 bases, with 6 bases separating them. This CDR3 has 14 residues. Per the germline V gene, CDR1 is LNHNV and CDR2 is YYDKDF (reference sequence). Whole-study findings and limits: Before onset, by a median of approximately 6.8 months, the model predicted ophthalmopathy. Most thyroid clonotypes that were expanded above 0.001 also turned up in blood.

TCR beta CDR3 regions were amplified from RNA. HTBI primers drove first-round RT-PCR of the TCR CDR3. Using its own MiXCR run on the multiplex PCR reads, TCRdb lists one record per CDR3 protein. The data show roughly 510,000 distinct CDR3 sequences, 46% seen once. Exclusion of a patient resulted from uncontrolled infection, other autoimmune disease, pregnancy or lactation. Together with thyroid ultrasound, orbital computed tomography, serum thyroxine and TRAb, clinical symptoms were used for diagnoses. Sequencing input: peripheral blood or thyroid tissue (not recorded which). The receptor was isolated from an adult woman with Graves' disease, either hyperthyroidism or ophthalmopathy (not recorded which). V usage is TRBV15 and J usage is TRBJ1-5; a possible D gene is TRBD1 (5 bases). As DNA, the CDR3 is TGTGCCACCAGCAGCGACAGTAGCAATCAGCCCCAGCATTTT. Protein sequence: CATSSDSSNQPQHF.